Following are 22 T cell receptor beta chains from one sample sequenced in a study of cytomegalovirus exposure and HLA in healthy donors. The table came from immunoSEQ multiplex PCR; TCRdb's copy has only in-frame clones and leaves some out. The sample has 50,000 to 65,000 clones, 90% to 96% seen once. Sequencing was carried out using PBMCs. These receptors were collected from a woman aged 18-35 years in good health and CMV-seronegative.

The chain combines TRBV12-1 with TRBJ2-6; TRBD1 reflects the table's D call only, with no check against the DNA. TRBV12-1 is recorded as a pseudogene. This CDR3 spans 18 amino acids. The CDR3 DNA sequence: TGTGCCAGCAGCCCCCCGGACAGGGGGTCTCCTGGGGCCAACGTCCTGACTTTC. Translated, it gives CASSPPDRGSPGANVLTF.

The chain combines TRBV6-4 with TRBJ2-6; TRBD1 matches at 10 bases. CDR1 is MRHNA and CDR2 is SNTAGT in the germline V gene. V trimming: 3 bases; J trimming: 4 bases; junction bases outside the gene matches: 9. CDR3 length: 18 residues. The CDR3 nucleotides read TGTGCCAGCAGTGAAGGGACAGGGGTGGATTCCGGGGCCAACGTCCTGACTTTC. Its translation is CASSEGTGVDSGANVLTF.

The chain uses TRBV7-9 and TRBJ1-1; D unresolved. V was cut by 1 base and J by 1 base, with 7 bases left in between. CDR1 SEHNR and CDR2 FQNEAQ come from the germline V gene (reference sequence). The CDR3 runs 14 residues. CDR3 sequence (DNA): TGTGCCAGCAGCTTAGGAACAGCGAACACTGAAGCTTTCTTT. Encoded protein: CASSLGTANTEAFF.

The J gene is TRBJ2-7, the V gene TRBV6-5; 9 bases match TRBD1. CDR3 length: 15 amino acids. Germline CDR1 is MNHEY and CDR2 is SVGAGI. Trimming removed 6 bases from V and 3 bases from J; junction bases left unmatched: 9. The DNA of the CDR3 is TGTGCCAGCAGAAACAGGGGGCGTTCGGTCTACGAGCAGTACTTC. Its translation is CASRNRGRSVYEQYF.

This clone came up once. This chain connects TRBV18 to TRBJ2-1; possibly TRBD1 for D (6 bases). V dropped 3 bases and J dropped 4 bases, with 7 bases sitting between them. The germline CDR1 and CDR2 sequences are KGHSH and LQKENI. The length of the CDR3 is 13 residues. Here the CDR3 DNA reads TGTGCCAGCTCACCCGGACAGTACAATGAGCAGTTCTTC. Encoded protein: CASSPGQYNEQFF.

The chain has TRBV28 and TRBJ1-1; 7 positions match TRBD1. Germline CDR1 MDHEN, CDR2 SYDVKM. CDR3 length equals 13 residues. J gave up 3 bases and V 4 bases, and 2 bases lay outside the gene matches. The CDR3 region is CASSWDSYTEAFF. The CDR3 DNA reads TGTGCCAGCAGTTGGGACAGCTACACTGAAGCTTTCTTT.

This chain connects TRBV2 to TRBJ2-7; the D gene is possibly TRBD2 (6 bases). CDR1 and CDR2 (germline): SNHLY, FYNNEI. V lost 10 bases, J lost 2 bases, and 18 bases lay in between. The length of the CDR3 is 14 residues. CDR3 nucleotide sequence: TGTGCCACCGAGGCGGCGGGGAGTACCTACGAGCAGTACTTC. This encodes CATEAAGSTYEQYF.

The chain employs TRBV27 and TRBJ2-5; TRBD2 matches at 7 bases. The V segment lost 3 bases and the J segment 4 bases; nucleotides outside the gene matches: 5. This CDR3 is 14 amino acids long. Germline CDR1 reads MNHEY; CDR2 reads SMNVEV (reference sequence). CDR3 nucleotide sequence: TGTGCCAGCAGTTTCGGGGGAGGGCGAGAGACCCAGTACTTC. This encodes CASSFGGGRETQYF.

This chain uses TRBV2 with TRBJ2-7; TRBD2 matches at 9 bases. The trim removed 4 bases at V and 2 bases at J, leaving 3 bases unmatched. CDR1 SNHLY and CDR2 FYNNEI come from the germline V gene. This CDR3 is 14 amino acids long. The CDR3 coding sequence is TGTGCCAGCAGTGGGCTAGCGGGAACCTACGAGCAGTACTTC. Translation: CASSGLAGTYEQYF.

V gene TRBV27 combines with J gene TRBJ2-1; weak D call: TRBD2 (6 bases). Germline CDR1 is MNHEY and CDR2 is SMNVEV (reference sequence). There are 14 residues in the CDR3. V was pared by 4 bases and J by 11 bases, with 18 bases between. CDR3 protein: CASSSGGGARKQFF. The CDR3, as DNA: TGTGCCAGCAGTTCCGGAGGAGGGGCGCGTAAGCAGTTCTTC.

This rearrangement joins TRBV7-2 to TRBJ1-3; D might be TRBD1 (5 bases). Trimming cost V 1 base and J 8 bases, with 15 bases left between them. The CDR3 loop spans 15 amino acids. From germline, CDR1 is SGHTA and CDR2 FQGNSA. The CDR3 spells CASSLGGTRADTIYF. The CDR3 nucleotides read TGTGCCAGCAGCTTAGGCGGGACGCGGGCGGACACCATATATTTT.

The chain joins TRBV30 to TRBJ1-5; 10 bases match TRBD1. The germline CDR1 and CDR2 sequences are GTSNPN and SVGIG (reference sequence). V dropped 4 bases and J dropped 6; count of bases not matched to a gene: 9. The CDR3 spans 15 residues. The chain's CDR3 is CAWNRDRGSGQPQHF. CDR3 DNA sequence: TGTGCCTGGAACCGGGACAGGGGTTCCGGTCAGCCCCAGCATTTT.

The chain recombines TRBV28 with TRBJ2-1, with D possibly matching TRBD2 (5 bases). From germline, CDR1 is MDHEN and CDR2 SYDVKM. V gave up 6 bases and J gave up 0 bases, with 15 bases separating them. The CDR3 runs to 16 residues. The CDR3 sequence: CASSPAGVSSYNEQFF. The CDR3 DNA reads TGTGCCAGCAGCCCTGCCGGGGTTAGCTCCTACAATGAGCAGTTCTTC.

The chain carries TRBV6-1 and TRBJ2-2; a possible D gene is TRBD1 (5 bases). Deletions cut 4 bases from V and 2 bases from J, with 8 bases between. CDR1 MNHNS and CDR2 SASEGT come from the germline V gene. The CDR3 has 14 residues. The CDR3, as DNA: TGTGCCAGCAGTGTGACAGCAAACACCGGGGAGCTGTTTTTT. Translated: CASSVTANTGELFF.

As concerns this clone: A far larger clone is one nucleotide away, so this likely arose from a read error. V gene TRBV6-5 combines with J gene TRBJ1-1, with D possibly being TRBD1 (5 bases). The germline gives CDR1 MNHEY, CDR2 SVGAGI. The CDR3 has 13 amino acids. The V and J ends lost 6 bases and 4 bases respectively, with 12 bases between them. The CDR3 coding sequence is TGTGCCAGCAGAACCGCCGGGGGCACTGAAGCTTTCTTT. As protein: CASRTAGGTEAFF.

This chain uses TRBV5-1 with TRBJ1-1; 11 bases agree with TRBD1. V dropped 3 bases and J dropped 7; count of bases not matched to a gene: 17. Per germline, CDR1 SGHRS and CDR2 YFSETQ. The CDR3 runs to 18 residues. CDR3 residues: CASSSGVDGTGGGGEAFF. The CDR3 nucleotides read TGCGCCAGCAGCTCCGGGGTTGACGGGACAGGGGGGGGCGGTGAAGCTTTCTTT.

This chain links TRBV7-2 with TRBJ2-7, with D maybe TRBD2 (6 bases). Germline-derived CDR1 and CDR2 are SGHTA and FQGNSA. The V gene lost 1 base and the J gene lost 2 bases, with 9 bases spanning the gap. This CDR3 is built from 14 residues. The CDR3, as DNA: TGTGCCAGCAGCTTAGTGCCGGGGGCCTACGAGCAGTACTTC. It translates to CASSLVPGAYEQYF.

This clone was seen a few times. CDR3 nucleotide sequence: TGTGCCAGCAGTGGATTAACCCTAGCGGAGGCGAACTCCTACGAGCAGTACTTC. It is translated as CASSGLTLAEANSYEQYF. V is TRBV6-1 and J is TRBJ2-7; 7 nucleotides align to TRBD2. Trimming removed 4 bases from V and 0 bases from J; junction bases left unmatched: 15. The CDR3 spans 18 residues. Germline V CDR1 and CDR2: MNHNS, SASEGT.

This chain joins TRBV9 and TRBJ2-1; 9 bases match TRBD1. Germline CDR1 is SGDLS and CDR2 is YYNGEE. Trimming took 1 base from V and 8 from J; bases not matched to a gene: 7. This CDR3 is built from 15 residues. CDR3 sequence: CASSVSGQGTYEQFF. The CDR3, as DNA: TGTGCCAGCAGCGTATCAGGACAGGGGACTTATGAGCAGTTCTTC.

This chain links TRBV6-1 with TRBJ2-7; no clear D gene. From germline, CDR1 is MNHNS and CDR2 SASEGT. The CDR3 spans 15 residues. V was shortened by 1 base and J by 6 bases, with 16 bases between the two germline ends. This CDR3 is CASSEGVPLGVEQYF. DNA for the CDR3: TGTGCCAGCAGTGAAGGGGTCCCTCTGGGCGTCGAGCAGTACTTC.

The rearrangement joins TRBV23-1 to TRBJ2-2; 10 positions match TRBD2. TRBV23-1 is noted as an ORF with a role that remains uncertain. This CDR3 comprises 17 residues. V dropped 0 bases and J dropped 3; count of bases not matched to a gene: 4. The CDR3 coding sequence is TGCGCCAGCAGTCAATCCCGGACTAGCGGACACACCGGGGAGCTGTTTTTT. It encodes CASSQSRTSGHTGELFF.

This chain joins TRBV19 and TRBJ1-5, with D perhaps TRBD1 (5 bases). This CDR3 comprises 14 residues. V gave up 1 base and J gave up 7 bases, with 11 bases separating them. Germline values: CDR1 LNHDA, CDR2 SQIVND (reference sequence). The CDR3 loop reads CASSIGGGFQPQHF. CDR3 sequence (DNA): TGTGCCAGTAGTATAGGGGGGGGTTTCCAGCCCCAGCATTTT.